These 6 T cell receptor beta chains were sequenced from one sample in a study of radiotherapy plus CTLA-4 blockade in lung cancer. Libraries were prepared by immunoSEQ multiplex PCR; TCRdb keeps only in-frame clonotypes and omits some of them. The data hold 60,000 to 65,000 clones, with approximately 80% observed a single time. Sequences were derived from peripheral blood, sampled from a patient treated with radiotherapy plus ipilimumab. The receptors were gathered from a human donor with non-small cell lung cancer who had a complete response to radiotherapy plus ipilimumab.

This clone was seen only a few times. The CDR3 carries no conserved terminal phenylalanine or tryptophan, so it likely arises from a read error. The limits of the CDR3 on the DNA are not certain, so only TCRdb's listed CDR3 is given. This chain connects TRBV15 to TRBJ2-7; the DNA was not compared with TRBD1, the D call given in the table. Per germline, CDR1 LNHNV and CDR2 YYDKDF (reference sequence). With termini counted, the CDR3 has 10 amino acids. The CDR3 spells CATSRETGPI.

The chain recombines TRBV2 with TRBJ2-1; maybe TRBD1 (5 bases). Germline CDR1 SNHLY, CDR2 FYNNEI. Trimming left V 8 bases short and J 7 bases short, with 24 bases between. The CDR3 loop spans 16 amino acids. CDR3 loop: CASLSPLGQGPNEQFF. CDR3 in DNA: TGTGCCAGCCTATCTCCGTTAGGGCAGGGTCCAAATGAGCAGTTCTTC.

The chain couples TRBV25-1 to TRBJ1-2; weak D call: TRBD1 (5 bases). Trimming stripped 4 bases from V and 11 bases from J, with 23 bases between. The CDR3 spans 15 residues. Germline V CDR1 and CDR2: MGHDK, SYGVNS. The CDR3, as DNA: TGTGCCAGCAGTGTCTCGGGACTGGGGAGGGAAGCGTACACCTTC. This sequence encodes CASSVSGLGREAYTF.

This clone was seen a handful of times. The chain is built from TRBV7-6 and TRBJ1-1; D might be TRBD1 (6 bases). Germline CDR1 and CDR2: SGHVS and FNYEAQ. The CDR3 consists of 13 residues. Trimming pared 5 bases from V and 8 bases from J, leaving 15 bases between. DNA for the CDR3: TGTGCCAGCAGCAGACAGGATGGCGGAGAAGCTTTCTTT. Translated: CASSRQDGGEAFF.

This chain links TRBV7-2 with TRBJ1-5; 7 bases map to TRBD1. The CDR3 covers 14 residues. In germline, CDR1 is SGHTA, CDR2 FQGNSA. Trimming removed 1 base from V and 7 bases from J; junction bases left unmatched: 4. CDR3 sequence (DNA): TGTGCCAGCAGCTTAGAGGGGGCAAGGCAGCCCCAGCATTTT. Translation: CASSLEGARQPQHF.

J is TRBJ2-2 and V is TRBV5-6; perhaps TRBD1 as D (6 bases). Germline CDR1 is SGHDT and CDR2 is YYEEEE. V was clipped by 6 bases and J by 1 base, with 13 bases between them. The CDR3 spans 15 residues. CDR3 loop: CASIATGMNTGELFF. In DNA, the CDR3 is TGTGCCAGCATCGCAACAGGGATGAACACCGGGGAGCTGTTTTTT.